These 14 T cell receptor beta chains were all obtained from the same sample, sequenced in a study of a mutant IDH1 vaccine in newly diagnosed glioma. Time point specified: week 11, during vaccination. Every single dose of the vaccine, 300 ug of mutant IDH1 20-mer peptide, came with topical imiquimod. Profiled with immunoSEQ multiplex PCR; TCRdb holds only in-frame clones, not every one. The table shows under 150,000 clones, with 90% occurring only once. No antigens are known for them. The specimen comprised PBMCs, sampled from a glioma patient whose treatment included an IDH1 peptide vaccine. These TCRs come from a woman aged 45-59 years with glioma.

CDR3 protein: CASSYSTGHETYEQYF. As DNA, the CDR3 is TGTGCCAGCAGTTACTCCACGGGACATGAAACCTACGAGCAGTACTTC. V gene TRBV6-5 combines with J gene TRBJ2-7, with D tentatively TRBD1 (6 bases). Germline V gene sequence: CDR1 MNHEY, CDR2 SVGAGI. The CDR3 contains 16 residues. V was cut by 0 bases and J by 2 bases, with 14 bases left in between.

The chain joins TRBV28 to TRBJ1-5; 7 bases match TRBD1. CDR1 is MDHEN, CDR2 SYDVKM, per germline. V gave up 7 bases and J gave up 0 bases; unmatched junction bases: 6. The CDR3 length is 15 residues. CDR3 in amino acids: CASNLQGNSNQPQHF. The CDR3 nucleotides are TGTGCCAGCAACCTACAGGGGAATAGCAATCAGCCCCAGCATTTT. Supplemented by reference TRBV28 and TRBJ1-5, the full variable domain reads DVKVTQSSRYLVKRTGEKVFLECVQDMDHENMFWYRQDPGLGLRLIYFSYDVKMKEKGDIPEGYSVSREKKERFSLILESASTNQTSMYLCASNLQGNSNQPQHFGDGTRLSIL.

The V and J genes are TRBV11-2 and TRBJ2-7, with 9 bases matching TRBD1. The V and J ends lost 4 bases and 5 bases, in that order; junction bases with no gene match: 9. The V gene's germline CDR1 is SGHAT and CDR2 FQNNGV. There are 15 residues in the CDR3. The CDR3 bases are TGTGCCAGCAGCTCCTACAGGGGGCGCATAAACGAGCAGTACTTC. Translation: CASSSYRGRINEQYF.

This chain uses TRBV2 with TRBJ2-7, with a possible D match to TRBD1 (5 bases). Per germline, CDR1 SNHLY and CDR2 FYNNEI. The CDR3 loop spans 15 amino acids. With 3 bases removed from V and 2 bases from J, the gap between germline ends came to 14 bases. The CDR3 sequence: CASSESGSEAYEQYF. The CDR3 DNA sequence: TGTGCCAGCAGTGAGTCAGGGTCAGAGGCCTACGAGCAGTACTTC.

This chain links TRBV5-4 with TRBJ1-2, with 7 bases matching TRBD1. Germline loops: CDR1 SGHNT, CDR2 YYREEE (reference sequence). V was clipped by 2 bases and J by 0 bases; unmatched bases: 4. This CDR3 region has 15 residues. DNA for the CDR3: TGTGCCAGCAGCTTTGGACAGGCTACTAACTATGGCTACACCTTC. This codes for CASSFGQATNYGYTF.

Comment on this clone: Other DNA sequences in the same sample also yield this CDR3. The V call is TRBV9, the J call TRBJ2-2, with TRBD2 matching over 10 bases. V was clipped by 1 base and J by 1 base; unmatched bases: 1. The CDR3 spans 16 residues. The germline V gene has CDR1 SGDLS and CDR2 YYNGEE. In nucleotides, the CDR3 is TGTGCCAGCAGCGTAAGACTAGCGGGGAACACCGGGGAGCTGTTTTTT. It yields the protein CASSVRLAGNTGELFF.

The chain couples TRBV19 to TRBJ2-7; a weak D match, TRBD2 (6 bases). V was shortened by 5 bases and J by 9 bases, with 20 bases between the two germline ends. This CDR3 comprises 14 residues. CDR1 and CDR2 (germline): LNHDA, SQIVND (reference sequence). The chain's CDR3 is CASSLRVADSVQYF. As DNA, the CDR3 is TGTGCCAGTAGTCTCCGGGTAGCGGACTCTGTGCAGTACTTC.

This chain uses TRBV29-1 with TRBJ2-1; D is perhaps TRBD2 (6 bases). This CDR3 spans 14 amino acids. V was cut by 1 base and J by 0 bases, with 7 bases left in between. Germline V CDR1 and CDR2: SQVTM, ANQGSEA. The CDR3 region is CSVEVGGSYNEQFF. In DNA, the CDR3 is TGCAGCGTTGAAGTCGGGGGCTCCTACAATGAGCAGTTCTTC.

This sequence joins TRBV2 and TRBJ1-6; 9 positions match TRBD1. J gave up 6 bases and V 7 bases, and 1 base lay outside the gene matches. The CDR3 consists of 13 residues. Germline CDR1 is SNHLY and CDR2 is FYNNEI. CDR3 residues: CASKDRGNSPLHF. CDR3 DNA sequence: TGTGCCAGCAAGGACAGGGGTAATTCACCCCTCCACTTT.

V gene TRBV6-6 combines with J gene TRBJ1-5; D not resolved. The CDR3 has 11 amino acids. Trimming pared 3 bases from V and 5 bases from J, leaving 2 bases between. Germline loops: CDR1 MNHNY, CDR2 SVGAGI (reference sequence). The DNA for the CDR3 is TGTGCCAGCAGTTATGATCAGCCCCAGCATTTT. It codes for CASSYDQPQHF.

The chain couples TRBV5-1 to TRBJ1-3; TRBD1 matches 9 bases. J gave up 7 bases and V 0 bases, and 5 bases lay outside the gene matches. The V gene's germline CDR1 is SGHRS and CDR2 YFSETQ. This CDR3 is built from 15 residues. The CDR3 nucleotides are TGCGCCAGCAGCTTGGAGGGACAGGGTTTCAACACCATATATTTT. Protein sequence: CASSLEGQGFNTIYF. The complete variable domain, with remaining parts taken from reference TRBV5-1 and TRBJ1-3, reads KAGVTQTPRYLIKTRGQQVTLSCSPISGHRSVSWYQQTPGQGLQFLFEYFSETQRNKGNFPGRFSGRQFSNSRSEMNVSTLELGDSALYLCASSLEGQGFNTIYFGEGSWLTVV.

The chain recombines TRBV20-1 with TRBJ2-5; tentative D call: TRBD1 (6 bases). The germline V and J ends were trimmed by 5 bases and 5 bases, with 9 bases remaining between them. This CDR3 has 11 residues. Germline-derived CDR1 and CDR2 are DFQATT and SNEGSKA (reference sequence). Written as DNA, the CDR3 is TGCAGTGCTGGGACATGGGAGACCCAGTACTTC. As protein: CSAGTWETQYF.

This rearrangement joins TRBV2 to TRBJ1-5; 7 bases line up with TRBD1. CDR3 size: 15 residues. Trimming cost V 4 bases and J 5 bases; bases outside gene matches: 8. Germline V gives CDR1 SNHLY, CDR2 FYNNEI. CDR3 nucleotide sequence: TGTGCCAGCAGTGGCCTGACAGGGACCGATCAGCCCCAGCATTTT. This gives the protein CASSGLTGTDQPQHF.

V is TRBV7-2 and J is TRBJ2-5; 7 positions agree with TRBD2. The CDR3 is 15 amino acids. Per germline, CDR1 SGHTA and CDR2 FQGNSA. Trimming removed 1 base from V and 5 bases from J; junction bases left unmatched: 7. This CDR3 is CASSLVAGASETQYF. The CDR3 coding sequence is TGTGCCAGCAGCTTAGTAGCGGGTGCCTCTGAGACCCAGTACTTC.